This TCR beta chain was captured by sequencing in a study of PD-1 and CTLA-4 blockade in melanoma. Sequencing was performed with immunoSEQ multiplex PCR; in TCRdb, only in-frame clones are kept and a portion is missing. The sample consists of 20,000 to 25,000 clones, around 88% of them appearing once. This clone was counted a single time. The CDR3 consists of 14 residues. This specimen consisted of CD8+ T cells from peripheral blood, obtained before anti-PD-1 treatment. The chain carries TRBV21-1 and TRBJ1-4. TRBV21-1 is listed as a pseudogene. The clonotype comes from a human donor with melanoma. The DNA for the CDR3 is TGTGCCTCTACGCCGGGGAGGGTTAATGAAAAACTGTTTTTT. This sequence encodes CASTPGRVNEKLFF.